The 17 T cell receptor beta chains below all came from one sample that was sequenced in a study of regulatory T cells in long-lasting Graves disease. Time point in this sample: newly diagnosed GD, antithyroid drugs for less than 3 months. PBMC-derived RNA was used for the TCR library. Building the TCR beta libraries relied on iRepertoire HTBI primers, and CDR3 regions underwent Arm-PCR. TCRdb used MiXCR to reprocess the multiplex PCR reads, holding one entry per CDR3 protein. The sample contains more than 400,000 distinct CDR3 sequences, over 15% of which appear only once. These data were likewise used in another study, on T cells in Graves' hyperthyroidism and ophthalmopathy.

The sequencing here drew on peripheral blood mononuclear cells (PBMCs), taken at new diagnosis, from a patient treated with antithyroid drugs. The source is a woman in her 30s with Graves disease.

The gene calls are TRBV11-2 and TRBJ2-1; 8 nucleotides agree with TRBD2. CDR1 SGHAT and CDR2 FQNNGV come from the germline V gene. The length of the CDR3 is 16 residues. Trimming cost V 3 bases and J 6 bases; bases outside gene matches: 10. The CDR3 DNA reads as TGTGCCAGCAGCTTCCCGGGAGGGCCAAAGGGCAATGAGCAGTTCTTC. Translation gives CASSFPGGPKGNEQFF.

This chain connects TRBV27 to TRBJ2-3; 12 bases are shared with TRBD2. Trimming took 2 bases from V and 3 from J; bases not matched to a gene: 9. Looked up from germline, CDR1 is MNHEY and CDR2 is SMNVEV (reference sequence). The CDR3 runs 18 residues. For the CDR3, the DNA is TGTGCCAGCAGTTTAGAGTCGACTAGCGGGGGAGGGACAGATACGCAGTATTTT. As protein: CASSLESTSGGGTDTQYF.

This clonotype was seen at least ten times. The chain joins TRBV6-5 to TRBJ2-2; D call uncertain. The CDR3 is 18 amino acids. V lost 2 bases and J lost 0, with 16 bases in between. Germline V gene data show CDR1 as MNHEY and CDR2 as SVGAGI. The CDR3 region has the DNA TGTGCCAGCAGTTACCCGTCCCGCGCGGCAGCGAACACCGGGGAGCTGTTTTTT. It specifies CASSYPSRAAANTGELFF.

This clonotype appeared many times. This chain connects TRBV7-9 to TRBJ2-1; 7 nucleotides match TRBD2. V lost 4 bases and J lost 8; bases outside the gene matches: 14. Germline CDR1 and CDR2: SEHNR and FQNEAQ (reference sequence). This CDR3 has 16 residues. The DNA for the CDR3 is TGTGCCAGCAGCTCCGAGGAGGCGGGAGCGTTCGATGAGCAGTTCTTC. Its protein is CASSSEEAGAFDEQFF.

This clonotype was detected ten times or more. The rearrangement joins TRBV4-3 to TRBJ2-7; possibly TRBD1 for D (6 bases). Trimming pared 1 base from V and 4 bases from J, leaving 17 bases between. CDR1 is LGHNA, CDR2 YSLEER, per germline. The CDR3 spans 16 residues. Here the CDR3 DNA reads TGCGCCAGCAGCCAAGGAGCAGGGGAATGGGGGTACGAGCAGTACTTC. Translation gives CASSQGAGEWGYEQYF.

This clonotype came up many times. The chain carries TRBV28 and TRBJ1-6; the D is unclear. V lost 5 bases and J lost 13, with 9 bases in between. This CDR3 has 11 residues. The germline CDR1 and CDR2 sequences are MDHEN and SYDVKM. As DNA, the CDR3 is TGTGCCAGCAGTGTCCGGGGTCCCCTCCACTTT. Translated: CASSVRGPLHF.

V and J are TRBV3-1 and TRBJ1-1; no reliable D call. This CDR3 contains 15 residues. Trimming took 0 bases from V and 3 from J, leaving 11 bases between them. Germline CDR1 is LGHDT and CDR2 is YNNKEL (reference sequence). The CDR3 DNA reads TGTGCCAGCAGCCAAGATGGAGCAGTTTACACTGAAGCTTTCTTT. Protein: CASSQDGAVYTEAFF.

This clonotype was recorded at least ten times. The J gene is TRBJ2-7, the V gene TRBV2; D is unresolved. Trimming took off 4 bases at V and 5 bases at J, with 6 bases between the two ends. CDR1 is SNHLY, CDR2 FYNNEI, per germline. CDR3 length: 11 residues. The chain's CDR3 is CASSAIHEQYF. CDR3 bases: TGTGCCAGCAGTGCAATCCACGAGCAGTACTTC. The full variable domain, in which reference TRBV2 and TRBJ2-7 provide the parts outside the CDR3, is EPEVTQTPSHQVTQMGQEVILRCVPISNHLYFYWYRQILGQKVEFLVSFYNNEISEKSEIFDDQFSVERPDGSNFTLKIRSTKLEDSAMYFCASSAIHEQYFGPGTRLTVT.

This clonotype was counted at least ten times. The rearrangement joins TRBV28 to TRBJ2-3, with 7 bases aligning to TRBD2. Germline V gene data show CDR1 as MDHEN and CDR2 as SYDVKM. Unmatched junction bases numbered 26, after V lost 4 bases and J lost 1 base. This CDR3 has 22 amino acids. CDR3 in amino acids: CASSSPRPSGSPDAPRTDTQYF. CDR3 coding DNA: TGTGCCAGCAGTTCACCCCGCCCTAGCGGCTCTCCTGACGCGCCCCGCACAGATACGCAGTATTTT. The entire variable domain, with the rest obtained from reference TRBV28 and TRBJ2-3, is as follows: DVKVTQSSRYLVKRTGEKVFLECVQDMDHENMFWYRQDPGLGLRLIYFSYDVKMKEKGDIPEGYSVSREKKERFSLILESASTNQTSMYLCASSSPRPSGSPDAPRTDTQYFGPGTRLTVL.

The J gene is TRBJ2-7, the V gene TRBV12-3 or TRBV12-4, with a weak D call TRBD2 (6 bases). This CDR3 is built from 13 residues. Deletions cut 6 bases from V and 3 bases from J, with 12 bases between. The CDR3 sequence: CASSVGGNYEQYF. DNA of the CDR3: TGTGCCAGCAGCGTCGGGGGAAACTACGAGCAGTACTTC.

This clonotype was observed at least ten times. The chain uses TRBV2 and TRBJ2-3, with 13 bases lining up with TRBD2. The trim removed 6 bases at V and 4 bases at J, leaving 4 bases unmatched. CDR1 and CDR2 (germline): SNHLY, FYNNEI. This CDR3 is built from 15 residues. Here the CDR3 reads CASRGLAGSPDTQYF. DNA of the CDR3: TGTGCCAGCAGGGGACTAGCGGGATCCCCAGATACGCAGTATTTT.

There are a few counts of this clonotype. This sequence joins TRBV19 and TRBJ1-5; D is ambiguous. The V gene lost 3 bases and the J gene lost 7 bases, with 16 bases spanning the gap. The CDR3 is 15 amino acids. Looked up from germline, CDR1 is LNHDA and CDR2 is SQIVND (reference sequence). CDR3 sequence (DNA): TGTGCCAGTAGTATGAGCCGGACTGCGGGGCAGCCCCAGCATTTT. Translation: CASSMSRTAGQPQHF. The full variable domain, rest sourced from reference TRBV19 and TRBJ1-5, is DGGITQSPKYLFRKEGQNVTLSCEQNLNHDAMYWYRQDPGQGLRLIYYSQIVNDFQKGDIAEGYSVSREKKESFPLTVTSAQKNPTAFYLCASSMSRTAGQPQHFGDGTRLSIL.

In its sample, this clonotype was seen many times. This chain connects TRBV30 to TRBJ2-1; D gene unclear. The CDR3 has 13 residues. Trimming removed 4 bases at V and 6 bases at J, with 13 bases between. Germline values: CDR1 GTSNPN, CDR2 SVGIG (reference sequence). The CDR3: CAWTFGRSNEQFF. The CDR3 DNA sequence: TGTGCCTGGACCTTCGGACGGAGCAATGAGCAGTTCTTC.

This clonotype was seen more than once but under ten times. J is TRBJ1-1 and V is TRBV19, with 8 bases aligning to TRBD1. CDR3 size: 14 residues. Trimming took 4 bases from V and 6 from J; bases not matched to a gene: 7. Germline V lookup: CDR1 LNHDA, CDR2 SQIVND (reference sequence). DNA of the CDR3: TGTGCCAGTAGTAGTCGGACAGGGTGGTCTGAAGCTTTCTTT. Translating gives CASSSRTGWSEAFF.

This clonotype was observed many times. The chain couples TRBV5-1 to TRBJ2-7, with TRBD1 matching 7 bases. From germline, CDR1 is SGHRS and CDR2 YFSETQ. J lost 5 bases, V lost 1 base, and 3 bases had no gene match. CDR3 length: 13 residues. In DNA form, the CDR3 reads TGCGCCAGCAGCTTGACAGGGGACGACGAGCAGTACTTC. Translating gives CASSLTGDDEQYF.

This chain links TRBV20-1 with TRBJ2-3; possibly TRBD1 for D (5 bases). The end of the DNA fits TRBJ2-5 better, so the J call may be wrong. Germline-derived CDR1 and CDR2 are DFQATT and SNEGSKA (reference sequence). CDR3 size: 15 residues. As DNA, the CDR3 is TGCAGTGCTAGAGACTTGAAGGGGCCACAAGAGACCCAGTACTTC. Its translation is CSARDLKGPQETQYF.

This clonotype was seen more than once but under ten times. The chain links TRBV7-9 to TRBJ2-1; 12 bases align to TRBD2. CDR1 is SEHNR, CDR2 FQNEAQ, per germline (reference sequence). V was pared by 0 bases and J by 4 bases, with 1 base of the junction left unmatched. The CDR3 spans 16 residues. The CDR3, as DNA: TGTGCCAGCAGCTTAGCGCTAGCGGGAGGGTACAATGAGCAGTTCTTC. Protein product: CASSLALAGGYNEQFF. Combining the CDR3 with reference TRBV7-9 and TRBJ2-1 gives the whole variable domain DTGVSQNPRHKITKRGQNVTFRCDPISEHNRLYWYRQTLGQGPEFLTYFQNEAQLEKSRLLSDRFSAERPKGSFSTLEIQRTEQGDSAMYLCASSLALAGGYNEQFFGPGTRLTVL.